This T cell receptor (beta chain) was captured in a study of blood T cell repertoires in COVID-19. Overall study context: Material from acute and convalescent COVID-19 was sourced from the United States, Italy and Spain.

This clone was detected only once. Profiling relied on immunoSEQ multiplex PCR, and the TCRdb table lists in-frame clones only, not all of them. The profile shows 350,000 to 450,000 clones, 75% to 90% of them singletons. CDR3 length: 15 amino acids. From germline, CDR1 is LNHDA and CDR2 SQIVND (reference sequence). With 5 bases removed from V and 1 base from J, the gap between germline ends came to 14 bases. Seattle's cohort entered during active infection and was followed longitudinally. Specimen: peripheral blood. The rearrangement joins TRBV19 to TRBJ1-1; tentative D call: TRBD1 (5 bases). The sequence came from a woman aged 60 to 75 with COVID-19, enrolled during active disease. DNA for the CDR3: TGTGCCAGTAGTGCCCCTCCCGGGGGGAACACTGAAGCTTTCTTT. It is translated as CASSAPPGGNTEAFF.